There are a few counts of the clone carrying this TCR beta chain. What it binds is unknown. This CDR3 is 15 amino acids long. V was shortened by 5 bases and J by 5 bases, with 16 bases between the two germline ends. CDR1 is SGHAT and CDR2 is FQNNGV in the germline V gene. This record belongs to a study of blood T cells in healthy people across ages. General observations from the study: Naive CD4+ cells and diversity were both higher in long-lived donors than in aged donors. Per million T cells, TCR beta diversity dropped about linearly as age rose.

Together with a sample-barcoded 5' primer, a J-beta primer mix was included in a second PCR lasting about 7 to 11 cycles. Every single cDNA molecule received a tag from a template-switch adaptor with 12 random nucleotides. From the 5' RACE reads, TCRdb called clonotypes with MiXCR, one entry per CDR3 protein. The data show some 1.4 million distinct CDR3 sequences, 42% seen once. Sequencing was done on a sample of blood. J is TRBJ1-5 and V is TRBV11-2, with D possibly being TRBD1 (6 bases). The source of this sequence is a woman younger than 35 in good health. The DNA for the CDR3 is TGTGCCAGCAGCCTTTGGGGGGGCCAGGATCAGCCCCAGCATTTT. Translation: CASSLWGGQDQPQHF.